This T cell receptor beta chain was documented in a study of T-cell reconstitution after alpha-beta-depleted transplantation in children. In regard to this clonotype: Antigen: not known.

The TCRbeta library incorporated unique molecular identifiers. TCRdb reprocessed the PCR reads via MiXCR and lists one record per CDR3 protein. Here the sample spans about 540,000 distinct CDR3 sequences, 20% to 30% being singletons. Overall study results and limits: The authors attributed T-cell counts and diversity one year after transplant mostly to newly produced T cells. Alpha-beta T cells present about two months after transplant were reported to originate from several hundred expanded graft clones.

Trimming shortened V by 0 bases and J by 5 bases, and 11 bases separated the two germline ends. Germline-derived CDR1 and CDR2 are DFQATT and SNEGSKA (reference sequence). The CDR3 runs to 14 residues. This sequence originates from a boy in the first two years of life with Wiskott-Aldrich syndrome, due to receive a stem cell transplant. The rearrangement joins TRBV20-1 to TRBJ2-1; D may be TRBD2 (5 bases). The input for sequencing was PBMCs, taken before TCRalphabeta/CD19-depleted stem cell transplant. The CDR3 is CSARELDSNNEQFF. In DNA, the CDR3 is TGCAGTGCTAGAGAACTAGACTCGAACAATGAGCAGTTCTTC.